A single sample gave rise to the 24 T cell receptor beta chains below, sequenced in a study of cytomegalovirus exposure and HLA in healthy donors. Assay: immunoSEQ multiplex PCR; the TCRdb copy retains only in-frame clones and omits some. This table has about 200,000 clones, roughly 81% appearing once. Input material: PBMCs. All receptors come from a woman in her 30s in good health and CMV-seronegative.

This chain connects TRBV11-2 to TRBJ2-7; TRBD1 agrees at 7 bases. The CDR3 totals 14 residues. The J segment lost 5 bases and the V segment lost 0 bases, leaving 4 bases of the junction unmatched. The germline CDR1 and CDR2 sequences are SGHAT and FQNNGV. The CDR3 reads CASSLERGRDEQYF. The CDR3 nucleotides read TGTGCCAGCAGCTTAGAAAGGGGGCGGGACGAGCAGTACTTC.

V usage is TRBV19 and J usage is TRBJ1-2, with TRBD1 as a possible D gene (5 bases). The CDR3 length is 15 residues. V was shortened by 2 bases and J by 0 bases, with 10 bases between the two germline ends. Germline V gives CDR1 LNHDA, CDR2 SQIVND (reference sequence). CDR3 residues: CASSINGGPNYGYTF. The CDR3 DNA reads as TGTGCCAGTAGTATAAACGGGGGACCTAACTATGGCTACACCTTC.

This chain links TRBV10-3 with TRBJ1-1, with a tentative D call TRBD1 (5 bases). V was trimmed by 4 bases and J by 0 bases, leaving 9 bases between them. The length of the CDR3 is 14 residues. CDR1 and CDR2 (germline): ENHRY, SYGVKD. CDR3 sequence: CAISGRQLNTEAFF. Written as DNA, the CDR3 is TGTGCCATCAGTGGGAGACAGCTGAACACTGAAGCTTTCTTT.

The rearrangement links TRBV6-6 to TRBJ2-6; no clear D gene. The CDR3 covers 15 residues. Germline assignment: CDR1 MNHNY and CDR2 SVGAGI (reference sequence). Trimming took off 2 bases at V and 0 bases at J, with 5 bases between the two ends. CDR3 loop: CASSYELSGANVLTF. DNA for the CDR3: TGTGCCAGCAGTTACGAGCTCTCTGGGGCCAACGTCCTGACTTTC.

This clone has only a few counts. The V and J genes are TRBV4-1 and TRBJ2-7; maybe TRBD2 (6 bases). V was shortened by 3 bases and J by 4 bases, with 10 bases between the two germline ends. Germline CDR1 MGHRA, CDR2 YSYEKL. The CDR3 has 13 residues. The CDR3 DNA reads TGCGCCAGCAGCCATCAGGCGGGATACGAGCAGTACTTC. This translates into CASSHQAGYEQYF.

V is TRBV6-1 and J is TRBJ1-1, with 7 bases aligning to TRBD1. The V and J ends lost 5 bases and 5 bases, in that order; junction bases with no gene match: 11. The length of the CDR3 is 15 residues. Germline CDR1 is MNHNS and CDR2 is SASEGT. The DNA of the CDR3 is TGTGCCAGCAGTTTCGCGGGACAGTTGGGGACTGAAGCTTTCTTT. It specifies CASSFAGQLGTEAFF.

This clone has a handful of counts. The chain combines TRBV5-8 with TRBJ2-5; 8 bases are shared with TRBD1. V lost 0 bases, J lost 1 base, and 2 bases stayed unmatched. The CDR3 sequence is 15 residues long. Germline CDR1 and CDR2: SGHTS and YDEGEE. The DNA for the CDR3 is TGTGCCAGCAGCTTGGGACAGGGGATCCAAGAGACCCAGTACTTC. It is translated as CASSLGQGIQETQYF.

This chain joins TRBV10-2 and TRBJ2-5, with D possibly TRBD1 on 6 matching bases. The CDR3 has 15 amino acids. Between the trimmed V and J ends, which lost 2 bases and 0 bases, there was a span of 10 bases. Germline values: CDR1 WSHSY, CDR2 SAAADI. The CDR3 bases are TGCGCCAGCAGTGAGACAGGACAGTACCAAGAGACCCAGTACTTC. Protein: CASSETGQYQETQYF.

The V call is TRBV5-6, the J call TRBJ2-6; D perhaps matches TRBD1 (6 bases). Trimming took 2 bases from V and 2 from J, leaving 8 bases between them. The CDR3 is 15 amino acids. Germline V lookup: CDR1 SGHDT, CDR2 YYEEEE. CDR3 in amino acids: CASSFGQPGANVLTF. CDR3 in DNA: TGTGCCAGCAGCTTTGGACAGCCTGGGGCCAACGTCCTGACTTTC.

The rearrangement links TRBV6-5 to TRBJ2-4; tentatively, D is TRBD2 (6 bases). Germline V gene data show CDR1 as MNHEY and CDR2 as SVGAGI. CDR3 length equals 11 residues. Trimming pared 6 bases from V and 6 bases from J, leaving 6 bases between. The DNA of the CDR3 is TGTGCCAGCAGAGCGGGAAACATTCAGTACTTC. It codes for CASRAGNIQYF.

Comments on this clone: The same CDR3 arises from other DNA sequences in this sample as well. DNA of the CDR3: TGTGCCAGCAGCGTAGTTGGACTAGCAGGAGATACGCAGTATTTT. Its translation is CASSVVGLAGDTQYF. This chain joins TRBV9 and TRBJ2-3; 8 nucleotides line up with TRBD2. This CDR3 contains 15 residues. J lost 5 bases, V lost 0 bases, and 5 bases had no gene match. Looked up from germline, CDR1 is SGDLS and CDR2 is YYNGEE.

The genes are TRBV20-1 and TRBJ2-3; 8 bases match TRBD1. Germline CDR1 DFQATT, CDR2 SNEGSKA (reference sequence). The CDR3 is made up of 11 amino acids. Here the CDR3 DNA reads TGCAGCCAGGGGGCGGCAGATACGCAGTATTTT. Its protein is CSQGAADTQYF.

The chain is built from TRBV28 and TRBJ1-2; TRBD1 matches 8 bases. Germline assignment: CDR1 MDHEN and CDR2 SYDVKM. With V trimmed by 5 bases and J by 8 bases, 7 bases remained unmatched. The CDR3 contains 13 residues. CDR3 protein: CASSRDRSMGYTF. The CDR3 DNA follows: TGTGCCAGCAGTCGGGACAGGTCTATGGGCTACACCTTC.

V gene TRBV4-1 combines with J gene TRBJ2-1; D may be TRBD2 (5 bases). The ends were cut back, 4 bases at V and 0 bases at J, with 10 bases in the middle. From germline, CDR1 is MGHRA and CDR2 YSYEKL. The length of the CDR3 is 15 residues. The DNA of the CDR3 is TGCGCCAGCAGCCGGGTTACTAGCTCCTACAATGAGCAGTTCTTC. Translated: CASSRVTSSYNEQFF.

V and J are TRBV27 and TRBJ1-5; 7 nucleotides line up with TRBD1. The V and J ends lost 5 bases and 5 bases, in that order; junction bases with no gene match: 9. Per the germline V gene, CDR1 is MNHEY and CDR2 is SMNVEV (reference sequence). CDR3 length: 15 residues. CDR3 coding DNA: TGTGCCAGCAGTCGGGACAGCTTTGGGGATCAGCCCCAGCATTTT. It codes for CASSRDSFGDQPQHF.

The chain is built from TRBV28 and TRBJ1-5, with 7 bases aligning to TRBD1. This CDR3 is built from 17 residues. CDR1 and CDR2 (germline): MDHEN, SYDVKM. The V segment lost 6 bases and the J segment 0 bases; nucleotides outside the gene matches: 11. The CDR3 spells CASRRRTGRYSNQPQHF. The DNA for the CDR3 is TGTGCCAGCAGGCGAAGGACAGGACGATATAGCAATCAGCCCCAGCATTTT.

This sequence joins TRBV28 and TRBJ2-6, with unresolved D. V lost 5 bases and J 4 bases, leaving 12 bases between the germline ends. The CDR3 is 15 amino acids. Germline V gene sequence: CDR1 MDHEN, CDR2 SYDVKM. The CDR3 nucleotides read TGTGCCAGCAGTGAGGCGCCTCGGGGGGCCAACGTCCTGACTTTC. The encoded protein is CASSEAPRGANVLTF.

This sequence joins TRBV19 and TRBJ2-1; the D gene is possibly TRBD2 (7 bases). Germline assignment: CDR1 LNHDA and CDR2 SQIVND (reference sequence). Trimming left V 3 bases short and J 2 bases short, with 14 bases between. CDR3 length: 16 amino acids. CDR3 loop: CASSIPRGAPYNEQFF. Written as DNA, the CDR3 is TGTGCCAGTAGTATCCCCCGGGGGGCACCCTACAATGAGCAGTTCTTC.

V is TRBV28 and J is TRBJ1-1, with D tentatively TRBD1 (5 bases). This CDR3 comprises 12 residues. Deletions cut 11 bases from V and 0 bases from J, with 10 bases between. The germline V gene encodes CDR1 MDHEN and CDR2 SYDVKM. The CDR3 protein is CAAADMNTEAFF. The CDR3 DNA follows: TGTGCCGCGGCGGACATGAACACTGAAGCTTTCTTT.

J is TRBJ1-2 and V is TRBV6-1; the match to TRBD1 covers 7 bases. Per germline, CDR1 MNHNS and CDR2 SASEGT. The CDR3 is 13 residues long. J lost 4 bases, V lost 3 bases, and 2 bases had no gene match. CDR3 in amino acids: CASSDGTVYGYTF. The CDR3 region has the DNA TGTGCCAGCAGTGATGGGACAGTCTATGGCTACACCTTC.

The V and J genes are TRBV9 and TRBJ1-5, with D tentatively TRBD1 (5 bases). Germline CDR1 reads SGDLS; CDR2 reads YYNGEE. Trimming took 2 bases from V and 7 from J, leaving 13 bases between them. CDR3 size: 14 residues. CDR3 in amino acids: CASSVGRGGQPQHF. The CDR3 bases are TGTGCCAGCAGCGTCGGAAGGGGTGGACAGCCCCAGCATTTT.

This chain joins TRBV5-1 and TRBJ1-1, with D perhaps TRBD1 (6 bases). V was clipped by 4 bases and J by 1 base, with 14 bases between them. Germline V gives CDR1 SGHRS, CDR2 YFSETQ. There are 15 residues in the CDR3. The DNA of the CDR3 is TGCGCCAGCAGCCTGCCGGGACATCGGAACACTGAAGCTTTCTTT. Protein sequence: CASSLPGHRNTEAFF. Full variable domain (remainder filled in from reference TRBV5-1 and TRBJ1-1): KAGVTQTPRYLIKTRGQQVTLSCSPISGHRSVSWYQQTPGQGLQFLFEYFSETQRNKGNFPGRFSGRQFSNSRSEMNVSTLELGDSALYLCASSLPGHRNTEAFFGQGTRLTVV.

The genes are TRBV7-2 and TRBJ2-2; 7 bases agree with TRBD2. The junction had 3 bases not matched to a gene; V was cut back by 5 bases and J by 6 bases. Germline CDR1 reads SGHTA; CDR2 reads FQGNSA. This CDR3 region has 13 residues. CDR3 DNA sequence: TGTGCCAGCAGCCAAACTAGCGCCGGGGAGCTGTTTTTT. It translates to CASSQTSAGELFF.

As regards this clone: A junction boundary mismatches the germline segment, possibly from a read error. The V and J genes are TRBV6-5 and TRBJ2-5, with a possible D match to TRBD1 (6 bases). Germline V lookup: CDR1 MNHEY, CDR2 SVGAGI. This CDR3 comprises 14 residues. CDR3 sequence: CASSYSGTIRSLNF. The CDR3 DNA is TGTGCCAGCAGTTACAGTGGGACAATCCGTAGTTTGAACTTC.